One TCR beta chain is described in this entry. Its antigen remains unknown. The data originate from a study of T cell responses to AZD1222 COVID-19 vaccine. Looking at the study overall: Investigators merged groups given second doses at roughly 4 or roughly 12 weeks. The study, taken as a whole, reports: Within unmutated variant regions lay the reported targets of nearly half of spike-specific TCRs. Among vaccine-associated CD4 TCRs, coverage spanned spike, with dominance at 160-218 and 743-854. Among those given AZD1222, only 6 or 7 were seropositive at baseline.

The CDR3 is 13 amino acids. Trimming cost V 6 bases and J 1 base, with 6 bases left between them. Looked up from germline, CDR1 is LGHNT and CDR2 is FRNRAP. Sequencing was performed with immunoSEQ multiplex PCR; in TCRdb, only in-frame clones are kept and a portion is missing. The sample consists of about 130,000 clones, over 75% of them appearing once. This sequence originates from an adult in good health. V is TRBV12-5 and J is TRBJ2-2; D is unresolved. The sequenced sample was peripheral blood, obtained on day 0 of AZD1222 vaccination. The DNA of the CDR3 is TGTGCTAGTGGCCAGAGGAACACCGGGGAGCTGTTTTTT. It is translated as CASGQRNTGELFF.